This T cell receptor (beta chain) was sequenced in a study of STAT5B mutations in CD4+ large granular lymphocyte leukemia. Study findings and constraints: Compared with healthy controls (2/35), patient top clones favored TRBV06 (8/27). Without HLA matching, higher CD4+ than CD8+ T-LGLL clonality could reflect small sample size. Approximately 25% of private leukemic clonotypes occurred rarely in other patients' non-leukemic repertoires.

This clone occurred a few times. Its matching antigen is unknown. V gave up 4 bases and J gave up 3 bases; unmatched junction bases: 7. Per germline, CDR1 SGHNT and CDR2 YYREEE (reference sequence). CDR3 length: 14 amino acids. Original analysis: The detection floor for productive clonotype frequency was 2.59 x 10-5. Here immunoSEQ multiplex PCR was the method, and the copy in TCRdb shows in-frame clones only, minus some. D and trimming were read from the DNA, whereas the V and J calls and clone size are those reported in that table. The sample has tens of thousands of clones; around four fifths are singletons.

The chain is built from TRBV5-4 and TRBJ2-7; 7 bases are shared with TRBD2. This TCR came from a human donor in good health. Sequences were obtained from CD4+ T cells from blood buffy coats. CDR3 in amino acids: CASSLWGLSYEQYF. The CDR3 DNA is TGTGCCAGCAGCCTCTGGGGACTAAGCTACGAGCAGTACTTC. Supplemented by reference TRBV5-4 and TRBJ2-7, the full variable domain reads ETGVTQSPTHLIKTRGQQVTLRCSSQSGHNTVSWYQQALGQGPQFIFQYYREEENGRGNFPPRFSGLQFPNYSSELNVNALELDDSALYLCASSLWGLSYEQYFGPGTRLTVT.